This record covers a single T cell receptor (beta chain). Its matching antigen is unknown. One end of the junction fails to match germline, which may point to a read error. This sample includes further DNA sequences coding for the same CDR3. This sample is part of a study of glioma-infiltrating T cells after dendritic cell vaccination. Study in general: Patients had newly diagnosed or recurrent glioblastoma and received dendritic cell vaccines. Patients received autologous tumor lysate-pulsed dendritic cell vaccination between about 2003 and 2013. The study's findings and limits: Higher TCR clonality did not directly relate to longer survival.

Up to roughly 2 ug genomic DNA was used for TCRB CDR3 amplification. Measured with immunoSEQ multiplex PCR; TCRdb has only the in-frame clones, and not every one. Seen here are about 82,000 clones, approximately 90% observed once, and the top ten hold approximately 3.2%. CDR1 and CDR2 (germline): SNHLY, FYNNEI. The CDR3 totals 15 residues. The TCR comes from a human donor with glioblastoma. This chain connects TRBV2 to TRBJ1-6, with D possibly TRBD1 on 6 matching bases. The sample consisted of blood, taken before dendritic cell vaccination. CDR3 nucleotide sequence: TGTGCCAGCACGGGCATAACAGGGACCAATTCCCCCCTCCACTTT. It is translated as CASTGITGTNSPLHF.